This TCR beta chain comes out of a study of T cell responses to AZD1222 COVID-19 vaccine. Measured with immunoSEQ multiplex PCR; TCRdb has only the in-frame clones, and not every one. There are fewer than 150,000 clones in the sample; 70% to 90% occur only once, and over 5% lies in the top ten. CDR1 MGHRA and CDR2 YSYEKL come from the germline V gene. V shed 0 bases and J shed 5 bases, with 13 bases lying between them. There are 16 residues in the CDR3. This clone occurred a few times. The source material was peripheral blood, sampled on day 0 of AZD1222 vaccination. This chain connects TRBV4-1 to TRBJ1-4; D might be TRBD1 (5 bases). The sequence came from an adult in good health. In DNA, the CDR3 is TGCGCCAGCAGCCAAGAGGGGCCCAGCCCAAATGAAAAACTGTTTTTT. This translates into CASSQEGPSPNEKLFF.